Listed below are T cell receptor beta chains from one sample, sequenced in a study of blood T cell repertoires in COVID-19. Assay: immunoSEQ multiplex PCR; the TCRdb copy retains only in-frame clones and omits some. The sample has about 140,000 clones; 84% are singletons. The sequencing sample was made of PBMCs or T cells enriched from blood (not recorded which). Receptors were obtained from a woman between 18 and 30 years old who had been exposed to COVID-19. The CDR3 runs from the conserved cysteine through the conserved F or W. Fields, in order: J gene, V gene, clone size, D gene, CDR3 DNA, CDR3 protein. A D gene is named only where the DNA matches it firmly. Clone size appears in some rows only: once, few, many, or a class for an expanded clone.

>TRBJ1-2|TRBV7-2|NA|NA
TGTGCCAGCAGCTCGGACTGGAAGGGGACTTACACCTTC
CASSSDWKGTYTF
>TRBJ1-1|TRBV9|NA|NA
TGTGCCAGCAGCGTAGCTATGACAGGCGGGAACACTGAAGCTTTCTTT
CASSVAMTGGNTEAFF
>TRBJ1-6|TRBV5-1|once|TRBD1
TGCGCCAGCAGCTTGGGACAGGGGCTTCGACGGTCACCCCTCCACTTT
CASSLGQGLRRSPLHF
>TRBJ1-1|TRBV7-9|NA|NA
TGTGCCAGCAGCATCTATGAAGCTTTCTTT
CASSIYEAFF
>TRBJ2-1|TRBV6-5|NA|NA
TGTGCCAGCAGTTACTCAGGGACTGGGCTATTCTTC
CASSYSGTGLFF
>TRBJ1-5|TRBV19|NA|NA
TGTGCCAGTAGTATAGACGGGGGGAGCAATCAGCCCCAGCATTTT
CASSIDGGSNQPQHF
>TRBJ2-7|TRBV7-2|NA|NA
TGTGCCAGCAGCTATTGGACAGTCCCCTACGAGCAGTACTTC
CASSYWTVPYEQYF
>TRBJ1-1|TRBV29-1|NA|NA
TGCAGCCACTCTAGTGCTGAAGCTTTCTTT
CSHSSAEAFF
>TRBJ1-2|TRBV30|NA|TRBD1
TGTGCCTGGAGTGTAGGGACAGGGAGGAACTATGGCTACACCTTC
CAWSVGTGRNYGYTF
>TRBJ1-3|TRBV6-5|NA|TRBD1
TGTGCCAGCACCCCAGGGGGACTCTCTGGAAACACCATATATTTT
CASTPGGLSGNTIYF
>TRBJ1-1|TRBV27|NA|NA
TGTGCCAGCAGCAGGGCCTTTGAGACTGAAGCTTTCTTT
CASSRAFETEAFF
>TRBJ1-2|TRBV4-3|NA|NA
TGCGCCAGCAGCCAGTCCACGCTATACAGGTCCTATGGCTACACCTTC
CASSQSTLYRSYGYTF
>TRBJ1-1|TRBV4-1|NA|TRBD1
TGCGCCAGCAGCCGAGGCCGGGACAGACCGAACACTGAAGCTTTCTTT
CASSRGRDRPNTEAFF
>TRBJ1-5|TRBV28|NA|TRBD1
TGTGCCAGCAGTTTAAACACAGGGGGGCAGCCCCAGCATTTT
CASSLNTGGQPQHF
>TRBJ1-2|TRBV7-9|NA|NA
TGTGCCAGTGGAGCTCTTTCGTTGGGTGGCTACACCTTC
CASGALSLGGYTF
>TRBJ2-3|TRBV5-5|NA|TRBD2
TGTGCCAGCAGCTTGTTAGTAGCGGGAGATGCAGATACGCAGTATTTT
CASSLLVAGDADTQYF
>TRBJ1-5|TRBV7-9|NA|NA
TGTGCCAGCAGCCATGGAGGGCAGAGCAATCAGCCCCAGCATTTT
CASSHGGQSNQPQHF
>TRBJ2-1|TRBV5-1|NA|TRBD2
TGCGCCAGCAGCTTGTATCTGACTAGCGGGTATGAGCAGTTCTTC
CASSLYLTSGYEQFF
>TRBJ2-3|TRBV5-1|NA|TRBD1
TGCGCCAGCAGCTTGGACGGGACAGGGACAGATACGCAGTATTTT
CASSLDGTGTDTQYF
>TRBJ2-2|TRBV7-6|once|TRBD1
TGTGCCAGCAGCGTCCGACAGGGTTACACCGGGGAGCTGTTTTTT
CASSVRQGYTGELFF
>TRBJ1-5|TRBV27|NA|NA
TGTGCCAGCAGTCCAAGGGGTCAGCCCCAGCATTTT
CASSPRGQPQHF
>TRBJ2-2|TRBV24-1|NA|NA
TGTGCCAACTTGACAGCGATGGTCACCGGGGAGCTGTTTTTT
CANLTAMVTGELFF
>TRBJ2-1|TRBV27|NA|NA
TGTGCCAGCGGGGCCCGAATTGAAGGGCCCCATGAGCAGTTCTTC
CASGARIEGPHEQFF
>TRBJ1-1|TRBV18|NA|NA
TGTGCCAGCTCACCCCCAAGCCTGTACACTGAAGCTTTCTTT
CASSPPSLYTEAFF
>TRBJ1-1|TRBV7-3|NA|NA
TGTGCCAGCAGCTTAACGACAGCGAGGAACACTGAAGCTTTCTTT
CASSLTTARNTEAFF
>TRBJ1-6|TRBV6-5|NA|TRBD1
TGTGCCAGCAGTTATACGGGACAGGGAAATTCACCCCTCCACTTT
CASSYTGQGNSPLHF
>TRBJ1-3|TRBV30|NA|NA
TGTGCCTGGAGGGGGCAGGGAGGATTATCTGGAAACACCATATATTTT
CAWRGQGGLSGNTIYF
>TRBJ2-3|TRBV15|NA|NA
TGTGCCACCAGCAGAGTTCCAGGGGATACGCAGTATTTT
CATSRVPGDTQYF
>TRBJ1-1|TRBV6-5|NA|NA
TGTGCCAGCAGATTGGGACACCTGAACACTGAAGCTTTCTTT
CASRLGHLNTEAFF
>TRBJ1-1|TRBV2|NA|NA
TGTGCCAGCAGTACCAGAAACACTGAAGCTTTCTTT
CASSTRNTEAFF
>TRBJ1-2|TRBV6-2/TRBV6-3|few|TRBD1
TGTGCCAGCAGTGACGCCGGGACAGGGGATCCTGGCTACACCTTC
CASSDAGTGDPGYTF
>TRBJ1-2|TRBV7-3|once|TRBD1
TGTGCCAGCAGCACGGGACAGGGGGACTATGGCTACACCTTC
CASSTGQGDYGYTF
>TRBJ2-3|TRBV19|many|TRBD2
TGTGCCAGTAGTCTCACAGCGGGGGTCACAGATACGCAGTATTTT
CASSLTAGVTDTQYF
>TRBJ2-1|TRBV28|NA|NA
TGTGCCAGCAGTTTTCGTGGGAGTGATGAGCAGTTCTTC
CASSFRGSDEQFF
>TRBJ2-3|TRBV4-1|NA|NA
TGCGCCAGCAGCCCTCCGGGGGGCGGCCACACAGATACGCAGTATTTT
CASSPPGGGHTDTQYF
>TRBJ1-2|TRBV27|once|TRBD1
TGTGCCAGCAGGACAGGGGACTATGGCTACACCTTC
CASRTGDYGYTF
>TRBJ1-2|TRBV25-1|NA|NA
TGTGCCAGCAGTGAATTGAGCGTCCGGACACCGGATGGCTACACCTTC
CASSELSVRTPDGYTF
>TRBJ2-5|TRBV7-2|NA|NA
TGTGCCAGCAGCTTAGCGTACAGGGTCGGAGAGACCCAGTACTTC
CASSLAYRVGETQYF
>TRBJ1-3|TRBV18|NA|NA
TGTGCCAGCTCACCACGGTTAGTCTCTGGAAACACCATATATTTT
CASSPRLVSGNTIYF
>TRBJ2-1|TRBV7-2|few|TRBD2
TGTGCCAGCAGCCAGGGACTAGCGGGAGTCGTTGAGCAGTTCTTC
CASSQGLAGVVEQFF
>TRBJ2-1|TRBV7-9|NA|NA
TGTGCCAGCAGCTTAGGCACTAGTTACAATGAGCAGTTCTTC
CASSLGTSYNEQFF
>TRBJ1-2|TRBV4-1|NA|NA
TGCGCCAGCAGCCAAGCGGCGACAGGCCCATCTAACTATGGCTACACCTTC
CASSQAATGPSNYGYTF
>TRBJ2-3|TRBV25-1|NA|NA
TGTGCCAGCTCGGCAGATACGCAGTATTTT
CASSADTQYF
>TRBJ2-1|TRBV2|NA|TRBD2
TGTGCCAGCAGTGAAGCTTGGACTAGCTACGAGCAGTTCTTC
CASSEAWTSYEQFF
>TRBJ2-1|TRBV7-6|NA|TRBD2
TGTGCCAGCAGCTTAGGGGCGGGAGATACGATTGAGCAGTTCTTC
CASSLGAGDTIEQFF
>TRBJ1-5|TRBV5-8|NA|TRBD1
TGTGCCAGCAGCTTGGAAGACAGGGGCTCTTCTATGATATATCAGCCCCAGCATTTT
CASSLEDRGSSMIYQPQHF
>TRBJ2-7|TRBV7-3|NA|NA
TGTGCCAGCAGCCTAGGTTGGAACTACGAGCAGTACTTC
CASSLGWNYEQYF
>TRBJ1-3|TRBV21-1|NA|NA
TGTGCCAGCAGCAAAAAGGGTAGAGTGGGGCGGGGACGAAACACCATATATTTT
CASSKKGRVGRGRNTIYF
>TRBJ1-6|TRBV28|NA|NA
TGTGCCAGCAGTAACCGGGGGTCGAATTCACCCCTCCACTTT
CASSNRGSNSPLHF
>TRBJ2-7|TRBV9|NA|NA
TGTGCCAGCAGTTTAGCGGAATTCTCCTACGAGCAGTACTTC
CASSLAEFSYEQYF
>TRBJ2-7|TRBV12-3/TRBV12-4|NA|NA
TGTGCCAGCAGCTCACCTGCCGGCGAGCAGTACTTC
CASSSPAGEQYF
>TRBJ2-7|TRBV4-1|once|NA
TGCGCCAGCAGCCAGCCCGGACAGCACTACGAGCAGTACTTC
CASSQPGQHYEQYF
>TRBJ2-5|TRBV5-6|NA|TRBD2
TGTGCCAGCAGCTTCGCGGGAGTTCCCAACCTTGAGACCCAGTACTTC
CASSFAGVPNLETQYF
>TRBJ2-1|TRBV19|NA|NA
TGTGCCAGTACCCCGTTTTTTGGCGGCACGTACAATGAGCAGTTCTTC
CASTPFFGGTYNEQFF
>TRBJ1-1|TRBV28|NA|NA
TGTGCCAGCAGTTTATCTGGCTTTTCACCCACTGAAGCTTTCTTT
CASSLSGFSPTEAFF
>TRBJ2-5|TRBV4-2|NA|TRBD2
TGTGCCAGCAGCCAAGTGGGGACTAGCGGGAGGGAAGAGACCCAGTACTTC
CASSQVGTSGREETQYF
>TRBJ1-1|TRBV5-4|NA|NA
TGTGCCAGCAGCCCGTCCGAAGCCACTGAAGCTTTCTTT
CASSPSEATEAFF
>TRBJ2-7|TRBV19|NA|NA
TGTGCCAGTAGCCCCGCCTTAGCCGTTGGTGGGAGAGGGTACGAGCAGTACTTC
CASSPALAVGGRGYEQYF
>TRBJ2-5|TRBV25-1|few|NA
TGTGCCAGCCGTCTGGGGGGCCAAGAGACCCAGTACTTC
CASRLGGQETQYF
>TRBJ1-5|TRBV21-1|once|NA
TGTGCCAGCAGCAAAGGCCAGGCCATGGAAGCCCAGCATTTT
CASSKGQAMEAQHF